This TCR beta chain came from a study of T-cell reconstitution after alpha-beta-depleted transplantation in children. This clonotype was counted only a few times. The CDR3 contains 15 residues. Trimming cost V 1 base and J 4 bases, with 14 bases left between them. Germline values: CDR1 LGHNA, CDR2 YSLEER. Unique molecular identifiers tagged the TCRbeta library. TCRdb ran MiXCR on the PCR reads and lists one entry per CDR3 protein. In the table there are almost 500,000 distinct CDR3 sequences, approximately 12% of which are singletons. This chain links TRBV4-3 with TRBJ2-7; D is perhaps TRBD1 (5 bases). This TCR came from a human donor who donated a stem cell graft to a child with combined immunodeficiency. This material consisted of PBMCs from the stem cell graft donor, taken from the stem cell graft. The CDR3, as DNA: TGCGCCAGCAGCCAAGTCCCAGGGTCAACTTACGAGCAGTACTTC. Protein product: CASSQVPGSTYEQYF.